These 19 T cell receptor beta chains were all obtained from the same sample, sequenced in a study of TIL therapy for anti-PD-1-resistant metastatic lung cancer. The immunoSEQ assay was v3. Profiled with immunoSEQ multiplex PCR; TCRdb holds only in-frame clones, not every one. The sample records tens of thousands of clones, approximately 79% being singletons. Time point of the sample: pre-treatment sample, taken before nivolumab and TIL therapy. The source material was blood, sampled at baseline. These receptors all come from a woman aged 30 to 85 with non-small cell lung cancer.

A few counts support this clone. The rearrangement links TRBV19 to TRBJ2-7; 10 bases align to TRBD2. The germline CDR1 and CDR2 sequences are LNHDA and SQIVND (reference sequence). The CDR3 length is 16 residues. With 0 bases clipped from V and 2 bases from J, the junction kept 4 bases outside the gene matches. CDR3 residues: CASSIDLAGETYEQYF. The CDR3 DNA sequence: TGTGCCAGTAGTATAGATCTAGCGGGAGAAACCTACGAGCAGTACTTC.

The chain joins TRBV10-2 to TRBJ1-1; D gene uncertain. V was trimmed by 5 bases and J by 4 bases, leaving 11 bases between them. The CDR3 extends over 13 amino acids. CDR1 is WSHSY, CDR2 SAAADI, per germline. The CDR3 coding sequence is TGCGCCAGCAGTATAGGGTGGCGCACTGAAGCTTTCTTT. It translates to CASSIGWRTEAFF.

The chain joins TRBV11-3 to TRBJ1-1; D not resolved. This CDR3 region has 12 residues. Germline CDR1 reads SGHNT; CDR2 reads YENEEA. Trimming removed 0 bases at V and 7 bases at J, with 6 bases between. CDR3 residues: CASSLEEGEAFF. CDR3 coding DNA: TGTGCCAGCAGCTTAGAGGAGGGTGAAGCTTTCTTT.

The chain links TRBV15 to TRBJ1-3; the D is unclear. CDR3 size: 16 residues. Trimming pared 0 bases from V and 0 bases from J, leaving 9 bases between. The germline CDR1 and CDR2 sequences are LNHNV and YYDKDF (reference sequence). CDR3 residues: CATSRDIEISGNTIYF. The DNA for the CDR3 is TGTGCCACCAGCAGAGATATCGAGATCTCTGGAAACACCATATATTTT.

The V gene is TRBV5-1, the J gene TRBJ2-7; perhaps TRBD1 as D (6 bases). The CDR3 is 14 residues long. CDR1 is SGHRS and CDR2 is YFSETQ in the germline V gene. V was trimmed by 0 bases and J by 7 bases, leaving 14 bases between them. CDR3 in DNA: TGCGCCAGCAGCTTGGGACAGGCTATTAGGGAGCAGTACTTC. This sequence encodes CASSLGQAIREQYF.

The chain is built from TRBV6-1 and TRBJ2-7; the match to TRBD2 covers 9 bases. From germline, CDR1 is MNHNS and CDR2 SASEGT. The CDR3 has 15 amino acids. Trimming cost V 3 bases and J 1 base; bases outside gene matches: 4. The CDR3 coding sequence is TGTGCCAGCAGTGACGGGAGCGGGAGGTCCTACGAGCAGTACTTC. Residues: CASSDGSGRSYEQYF.

The V call is TRBV5-8, the J call TRBJ1-2; D uncertain. V was trimmed by 2 bases and J by 4 bases, leaving 18 bases between them. Looked up from germline, CDR1 is SGHTS and CDR2 is YDEGEE. The CDR3 has 16 residues. The CDR3 sequence is CASSFLGQLPGYGYTF. In DNA, the CDR3 is TGTGCCAGCAGCTTCTTGGGCCAGCTGCCTGGCTATGGCTACACCTTC.

The chain employs TRBV6-6 and TRBJ2-5, with D perhaps TRBD2 (6 bases). Germline values: CDR1 MNHNY, CDR2 SVGAGI (reference sequence). The CDR3 contains 14 residues. V was pared by 6 bases and J by 9 bases, with 20 bases between. The CDR3 loop reads CASRPGMSRRAQYF. In DNA, the CDR3 is TGTGCCAGCAGACCGGGGATGTCAAGGAGGGCCCAGTACTTC.

V is TRBV6-1 and J is TRBJ2-1, with 8 bases that match TRBD1. The CDR3 extends over 14 amino acids. V was pared by 4 bases and J by 3 bases, with 2 bases of the junction left unmatched. Germline V gene sequence: CDR1 MNHNS, CDR2 SASEGT. CDR3 protein: CASSGDRYYNEQFF. CDR3 nucleotide sequence: TGTGCCAGCAGTGGGGACAGGTACTACAATGAGCAGTTCTTC.

The chain carries TRBV6-5 and TRBJ2-7, with D unresolved. Trimming took 4 bases from V and 2 from J, leaving 15 bases between them. The germline CDR1 and CDR2 sequences are MNHEY and SVGAGI. This CDR3 comprises 15 residues. CDR3 protein: CASSSTLGRTYEQYF. In DNA form, the CDR3 reads TGTGCCAGCAGTTCCACCTTAGGCCGCACCTACGAGCAGTACTTC.

V usage is TRBV5-1 and J usage is TRBJ2-5; 8 bases map to TRBD2. This CDR3 spans 15 amino acids. The germline V gene encodes CDR1 SGHRS and CDR2 YFSETQ. V lost 1 base to trimming and J lost 4 bases; unmatched junction nucleotides: 6. CDR3: CASSLYGGALETQYF. The DNA of the CDR3 is TGCGCCAGCAGCTTGTACGGGGGGGCCCTAGAGACCCAGTACTTC. The entire variable domain, with the rest obtained from reference TRBV5-1 and TRBJ2-5, is as follows: KAGVTQTPRYLIKTRGQQVTLSCSPISGHRSVSWYQQTPGQGLQFLFEYFSETQRNKGNFPGRFSGRQFSNSRSEMNVSTLELGDSALYLCASSLYGGALETQYFGPGTRLLVL.

The chain joins TRBV11-2 to TRBJ2-5; 9 bases are shared with TRBD1. The V gene end was trimmed by 5 bases and the J gene end by 1 base; junction bases not matched to a gene: 14. The CDR3 has 18 amino acids. Per the germline V gene, CDR1 is SGHAT and CDR2 is FQNNGV. The CDR3, as DNA: TGTGCCAGCAGCGAAAACAGGGGGCCCACCACCTTCCAAGAGACCCAGTACTTC. This gives the protein CASSENRGPTTFQETQYF.

Here the CDR3 reads CASSAGIYGYTF. In nucleotides, the CDR3 is TGTGCCAGCAGTGCAGGGATCTATGGCTACACCTTC. This chain uses TRBV6-1 with TRBJ1-2; D possibly corresponds to TRBD1 (5 bases). There are 12 residues in the CDR3. Trimming cost V 4 bases and J 4 bases, with 7 bases left between them. The germline V gene has CDR1 MNHNS and CDR2 SASEGT.

The chain combines TRBV19 with TRBJ1-1, with D tentatively TRBD1 (5 bases). V was trimmed by 9 bases and J by 3 bases, leaving 14 bases between them. CDR1 is LNHDA and CDR2 is SQIVND in the germline V gene (reference sequence). The CDR3 length is 13 residues. CDR3 nucleotide sequence: TGTGCCAGCAAAGGGGCGGAGGACACTGAAGCTTTCTTT. Residues: CASKGAEDTEAFF.

V is TRBV30 and J is TRBJ2-1, with D uncertain. This CDR3 spans 12 amino acids. The germline V gene has CDR1 GTSNPN and CDR2 SVGIG (reference sequence). V lost 5 bases and J 4 bases, leaving 9 bases between the germline ends. The CDR3 spells CAWRDLYNEQFF. DNA of the CDR3: TGTGCCTGGCGCGACTTGTACAATGAGCAGTTCTTC.

This chain's CDR3 is CASSRSSNQPQHF. The CDR3 region has the DNA TGTGCCAGCAGTCGTAGCTCAAATCAGCCCCAGCATTTT. V is TRBV9 and J is TRBJ1-5, with D unclear. CDR1 and CDR2 (germline): SGDLS, YYNGEE. V lost 5 bases and J 4 bases, leaving 10 bases between the germline ends. The CDR3 covers 13 residues.

The V gene is TRBV5-1, the J gene TRBJ2-3; no clear D gene. Germline CDR1 and CDR2: SGHRS and YFSETQ. The CDR3 loop spans 14 amino acids. With 3 bases removed from V and 0 bases from J, the gap between germline ends came to 8 bases. The CDR3 coding sequence is TGCGCCAGCAGCTCTCTGACTAGCACAGATACGCAGTATTTT. It translates to CASSSLTSTDTQYF.

V and J are TRBV6-1 and TRBJ2-1, with 8 nucleotides matching TRBD1. Germline V gene data show CDR1 as MNHNS and CDR2 as SASEGT. V lost 1 base and J lost 9; bases outside the gene matches: 5. The CDR3 spans 14 residues. CDR3: CASSEDRQGREQFF. The CDR3 DNA is TGTGCCAGCAGTGAAGACCGACAGGGGCGTGAGCAGTTCTTC.

This clone was seen more than once but under ten times. The chain links TRBV18 to TRBJ2-1, with 11 positions matching TRBD2. Germline assignment: CDR1 KGHSH and CDR2 LQKENI. V was pared by 2 bases and J by 5 bases, with 5 bases of the junction left unmatched. This CDR3 contains 16 residues. The CDR3 loop is CASSPIGSGGDNEQFF. The CDR3 DNA is TGTGCCAGCTCACCAATTGGTAGCGGGGGGGACAATGAGCAGTTCTTC.